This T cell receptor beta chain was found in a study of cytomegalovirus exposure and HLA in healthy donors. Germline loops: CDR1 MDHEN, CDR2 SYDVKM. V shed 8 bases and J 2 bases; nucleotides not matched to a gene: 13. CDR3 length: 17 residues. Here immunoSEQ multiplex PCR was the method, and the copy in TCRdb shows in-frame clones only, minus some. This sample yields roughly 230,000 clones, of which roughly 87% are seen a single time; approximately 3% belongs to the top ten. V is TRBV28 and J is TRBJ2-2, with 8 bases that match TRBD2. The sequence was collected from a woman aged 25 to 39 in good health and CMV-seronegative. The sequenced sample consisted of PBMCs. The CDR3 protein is CASGILREGANTGELFF. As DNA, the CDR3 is TGTGCCAGCGGAATTTTACGGGAGGGAGCAAACACCGGGGAGCTGTTTTTT.